The 5 T cell receptor beta chains below all came from one sample that was sequenced in a study of early T cells in non-severe SARS-CoV-2 infection. TCRdb used MiXCR to reprocess the 5' RACE reads, holding one entry per CDR3 protein. The sample contains roughly 75,000 distinct CDR3 sequences, around 8.7% of which appear only once. Sample: whole blood. Source of these receptors: an adult who was a healthcare worker with PCR-confirmed SARS-CoV-2 infection or an uninfected control (not recorded which).

Ten or more counts support this clonotype. This chain links TRBV10-3 with TRBJ2-2; tentatively, D is TRBD1 (6 bases). The length of the CDR3 is 14 residues. V shed 10 bases and J shed 1 base, with 13 bases lying between them. Germline V gene lookup returns CDR1 ENHRY and CDR2 SYGVKD. The CDR3 DNA reads as TGTGCCACCTTGGACAGATGGAACACCGGGGAGCTGTTTTTT. It is translated as CATLDRWNTGELFF.

Here the CDR3 reads CAWNQARTEAFF. In nucleotides, the CDR3 is TGTGCCTGGAATCAGGCGAGGACTGAAGCTTTCTTT. The chain uses TRBV30 and TRBJ1-1; D is undetermined. The germline V gene encodes CDR1 GTSNPN and CDR2 SVGIG (reference sequence). This CDR3 spans 12 amino acids. Trimming pared 4 bases from V and 5 bases from J, leaving 11 bases between.

This clonotype was recorded many times. J is TRBJ2-1 and V is TRBV3-1, with TRBD1 matching over 7 bases. CDR3 length: 13 residues. CDR1 LGHDT and CDR2 YNNKEL come from the germline V gene (reference sequence). The junction had 1 base not matched to a gene; V was cut back by 4 bases and J by 4 bases. The CDR3 nucleotides read TGTGCCAGCAGCCCGGACAGGTACAATGAGCAGTTCTTC. The encoded protein is CASSPDRYNEQFF.

Notes on this clonotype: This could be a read error, since a much larger clone is one nucleotide away. The rearrangement uses TRBV4-1 and TRBJ2-1; D is ambiguous. V lost 0 bases, J lost 1 base, and 7 bases lay in between. Germline lookup yields CDR1 MGHRA and CDR2 YSYEKL. This CDR3 contains 15 residues. The CDR3 DNA sequence: TGCGCCAGCAGCCAAGATCCCCATTCCTACAATGAGCAGTTCTTC. It specifies CASSQDPHSYNEQFF.

This chain connects TRBV12-3 or TRBV12-4 to TRBJ1-1, with 11 nucleotides matching TRBD1. CDR3 length: 12 residues. V lost 10 bases and J lost 4; bases outside the gene matches: 2. CDR3 loop: CATGQGATEAFF. The CDR3 nucleotides are TGTGCCACCGGACAGGGGGCCACTGAAGCTTTCTTT.